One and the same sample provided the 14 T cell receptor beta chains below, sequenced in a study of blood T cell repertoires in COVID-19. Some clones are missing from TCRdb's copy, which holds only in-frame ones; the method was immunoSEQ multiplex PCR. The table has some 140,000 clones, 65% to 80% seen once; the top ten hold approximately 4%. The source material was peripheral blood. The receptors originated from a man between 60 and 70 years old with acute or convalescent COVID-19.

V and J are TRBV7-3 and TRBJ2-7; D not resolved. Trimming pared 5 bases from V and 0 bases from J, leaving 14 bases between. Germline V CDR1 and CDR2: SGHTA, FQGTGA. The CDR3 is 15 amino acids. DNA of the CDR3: TGTGCCAGCAGCCAAGGAGCCACGAGCTCCTACGAGCAGTACTTC. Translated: CASSQGATSSYEQYF. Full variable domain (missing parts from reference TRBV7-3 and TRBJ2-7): GAGVSQTPSNKVTEKGKYVELRCDPISGHTALYWYRQSLGQGPEFLIYFQGTGAADDSGLPNDRFFAVRPEGSVSTLKIQRTERGDSAVYLCASSQGATSSYEQYFGPGTRLTVT.

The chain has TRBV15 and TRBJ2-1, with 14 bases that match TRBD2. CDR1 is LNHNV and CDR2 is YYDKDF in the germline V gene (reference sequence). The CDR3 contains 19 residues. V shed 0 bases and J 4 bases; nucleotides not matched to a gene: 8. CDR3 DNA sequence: TGTGCCACCAGCAGAGACCCCGGGACTAGCGGGAGATTGTACAATGAGCAGTTCTTC. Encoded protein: CATSRDPGTSGRLYNEQFF.

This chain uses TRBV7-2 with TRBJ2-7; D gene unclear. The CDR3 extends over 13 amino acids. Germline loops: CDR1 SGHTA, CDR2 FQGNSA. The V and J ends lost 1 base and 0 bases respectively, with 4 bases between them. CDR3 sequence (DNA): TGTGCCAGCAGCTTAGACTACTCCTACGAGCAGTACTTC. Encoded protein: CASSLDYSYEQYF.

CDR3 protein: CASSRGGAYEQYF. CDR3 sequence (DNA): TGTGCCAGCAGCCGGGGAGGGGCCTACGAGCAGTACTTC. The chain uses TRBV6-2 or TRBV6-3 and TRBJ2-7; 7 positions agree with TRBD2. The V segment lost 6 bases and the J segment 2 bases; nucleotides outside the gene matches: 4. CDR1 is MNHEY, CDR2 SVGEGT, per germline. The length of the CDR3 is 13 residues.

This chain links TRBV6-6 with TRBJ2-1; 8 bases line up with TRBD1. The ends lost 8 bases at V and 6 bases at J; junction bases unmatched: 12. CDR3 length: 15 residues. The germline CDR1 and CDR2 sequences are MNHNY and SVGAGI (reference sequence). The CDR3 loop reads CASGLRPTGGNEQFF. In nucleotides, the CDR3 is TGTGCCAGCGGACTCCGACCTACAGGGGGCAATGAGCAGTTCTTC.

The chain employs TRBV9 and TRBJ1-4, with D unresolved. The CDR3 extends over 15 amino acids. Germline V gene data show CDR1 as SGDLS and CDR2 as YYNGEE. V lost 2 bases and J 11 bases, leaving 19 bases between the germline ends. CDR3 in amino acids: CASSVQETFGEKLFF. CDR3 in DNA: TGTGCCAGCAGCGTCCAGGAGACCTTCGGGGAGAAACTGTTTTTT. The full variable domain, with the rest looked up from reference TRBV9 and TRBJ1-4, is DSGVTQTPKHLITATGQRVTLRCSPRSGDLSVYWYQQSLDQGLQFLIQYYNGEERAKGNILERFSAQQFPDLHSELNLSSLELGDSALYFCASSVQETFGEKLFFGSGTQLSVL.

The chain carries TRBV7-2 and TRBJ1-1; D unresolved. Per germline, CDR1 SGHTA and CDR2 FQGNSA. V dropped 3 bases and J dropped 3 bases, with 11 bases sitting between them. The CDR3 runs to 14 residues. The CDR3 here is CASSFSAGDTEAFF. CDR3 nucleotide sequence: TGTGCCAGCAGCTTCTCAGCCGGGGACACTGAAGCTTTCTTT.

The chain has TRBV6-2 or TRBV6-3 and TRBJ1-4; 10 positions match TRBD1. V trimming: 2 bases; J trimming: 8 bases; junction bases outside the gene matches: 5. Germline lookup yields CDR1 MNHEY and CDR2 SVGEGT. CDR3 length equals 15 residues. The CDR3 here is CASSYGGTGAEKLFF. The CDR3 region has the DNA TGTGCCAGCAGTTACGGCGGGACAGGGGCAGAAAAACTGTTTTTT.

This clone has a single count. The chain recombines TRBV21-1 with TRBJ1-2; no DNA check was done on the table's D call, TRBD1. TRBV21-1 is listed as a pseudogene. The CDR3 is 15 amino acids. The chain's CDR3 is CASTIGRTANYGYTF. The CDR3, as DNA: TGTGCCAGCACCATAGGCCGGACAGCTAACTATGGCTACACCTTC.

CDR3 sequence (DNA): TGTGCCAGCAGCGTCGGACAGGGTGGTATTTATGGCTACACCTTC. Its translation is CASSVGQGGIYGYTF. V is TRBV5-4 and J is TRBJ1-2; TRBD1 aligns across 8 bases. The V segment lost 4 bases and the J segment 5 bases; nucleotides outside the gene matches: 10. CDR1 is SGHNT, CDR2 YYREEE, per germline (reference sequence). The CDR3 totals 15 residues.

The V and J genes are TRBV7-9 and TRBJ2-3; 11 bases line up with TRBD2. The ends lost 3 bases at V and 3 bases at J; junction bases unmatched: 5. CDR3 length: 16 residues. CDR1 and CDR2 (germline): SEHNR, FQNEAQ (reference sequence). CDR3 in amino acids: CASSFGLAGATDTQYF. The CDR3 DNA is TGTGCCAGCAGCTTTGGACTAGCGGGCGCTACAGATACGCAGTATTTT.

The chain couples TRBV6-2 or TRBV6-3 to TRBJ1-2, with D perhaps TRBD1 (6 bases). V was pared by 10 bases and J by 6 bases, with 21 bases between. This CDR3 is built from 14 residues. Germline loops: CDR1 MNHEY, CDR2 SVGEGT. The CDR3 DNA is TGTGCCACCTGCCCCTCGGGGGGCGGCGATGGCTACACCTTC. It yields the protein CATCPSGGGDGYTF.

The CDR3 DNA reads as TGTGCCAGCAGCCAAGATCTAGGCGGCCAAGAGACCCAGTACTTC. Amino acids: CASSQDLGGQETQYF. The chain employs TRBV3-1 (or the pseudogene TRBV3-2) and TRBJ2-5; D gene uncertain. CDR1 LGHDT and CDR2 YNNKEL come from the germline V gene (reference sequence). Trimming stripped 0 bases from V and 1 base from J, with 9 bases between. CDR3 length: 15 amino acids.

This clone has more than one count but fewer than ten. The CDR3 sequence: CASSEGPTVEAFF. The CDR3 DNA is TGTGCCAGCAGTGAAGGTCCGACAGTTGAAGCTTTCTTT. The V gene is TRBV2, the J gene TRBJ1-1, with a tentative D call TRBD1 (5 bases). The V gene lost 1 base and the J gene lost 7 bases, with 10 bases spanning the gap. This CDR3 spans 13 amino acids. Germline CDR1 is SNHLY and CDR2 is FYNNEI.